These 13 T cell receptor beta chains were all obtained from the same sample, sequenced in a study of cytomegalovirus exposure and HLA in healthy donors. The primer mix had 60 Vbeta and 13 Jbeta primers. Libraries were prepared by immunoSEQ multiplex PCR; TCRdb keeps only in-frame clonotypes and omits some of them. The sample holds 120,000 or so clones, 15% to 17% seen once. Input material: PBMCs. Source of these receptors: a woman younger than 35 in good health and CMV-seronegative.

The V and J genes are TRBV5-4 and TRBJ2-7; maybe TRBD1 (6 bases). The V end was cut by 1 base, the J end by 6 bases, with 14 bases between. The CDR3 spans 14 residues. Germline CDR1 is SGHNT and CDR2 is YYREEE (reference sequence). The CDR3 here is CASSLPPDRGEQYF. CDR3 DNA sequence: TGTGCCAGCAGCTTGCCCCCGGACAGAGGCGAGCAGTACTTC.

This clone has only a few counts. CDR3 in amino acids: CASSEQGALAGSSYNEQFF. CDR3 bases: TGCGCCAGCAGCGAACAGGGGGCGTTAGCGGGAAGCTCCTACAATGAGCAGTTCTTC. V usage is TRBV5-1 and J usage is TRBJ2-1; tentative D call: TRBD1 (9 bases). V lost 4 bases to trimming and J lost 0 bases, with 23 bases between them. The germline V gene has CDR1 SGHRS and CDR2 YFSETQ. The CDR3 spans 19 residues.

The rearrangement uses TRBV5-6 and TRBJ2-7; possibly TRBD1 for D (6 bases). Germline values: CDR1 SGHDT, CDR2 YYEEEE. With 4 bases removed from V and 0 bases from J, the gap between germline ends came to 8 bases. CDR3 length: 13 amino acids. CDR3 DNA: TGTGCCAGCAGCCAGGGACACTCCTACGAGCAGTACTTC. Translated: CASSQGHSYEQYF.

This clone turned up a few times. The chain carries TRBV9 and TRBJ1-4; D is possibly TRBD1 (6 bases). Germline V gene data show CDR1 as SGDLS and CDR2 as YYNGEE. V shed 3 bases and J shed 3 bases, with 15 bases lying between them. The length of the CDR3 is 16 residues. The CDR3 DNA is TGTGCCAGCAGCGAACGAGTGGGGGCTTCTAATGAAAAACTGTTTTTT. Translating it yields CASSERVGASNEKLFF.

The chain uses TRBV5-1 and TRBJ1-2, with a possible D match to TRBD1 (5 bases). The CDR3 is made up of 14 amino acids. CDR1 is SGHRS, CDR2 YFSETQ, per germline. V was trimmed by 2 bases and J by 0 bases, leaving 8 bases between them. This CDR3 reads CASSFGGPNYGYTF. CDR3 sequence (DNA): TGCGCCAGCAGCTTCGGGGGACCTAACTATGGCTACACCTTC.

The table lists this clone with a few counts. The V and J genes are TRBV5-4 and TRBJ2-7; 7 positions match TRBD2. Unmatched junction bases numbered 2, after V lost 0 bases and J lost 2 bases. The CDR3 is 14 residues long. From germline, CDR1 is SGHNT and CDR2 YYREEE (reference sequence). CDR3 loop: CASSLASGPYEQYF. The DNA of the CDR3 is TGTGCCAGCAGCTTGGCTAGCGGTCCCTACGAGCAGTACTTC.

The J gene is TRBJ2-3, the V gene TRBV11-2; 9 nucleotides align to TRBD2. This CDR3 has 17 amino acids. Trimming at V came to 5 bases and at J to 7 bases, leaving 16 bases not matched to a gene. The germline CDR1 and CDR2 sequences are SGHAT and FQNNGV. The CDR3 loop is CASSLDSLRGGLNTQYF. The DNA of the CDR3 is TGTGCCAGCAGCCTGGACAGTTTGCGGGGGGGCTTGAATACGCAGTATTTT.

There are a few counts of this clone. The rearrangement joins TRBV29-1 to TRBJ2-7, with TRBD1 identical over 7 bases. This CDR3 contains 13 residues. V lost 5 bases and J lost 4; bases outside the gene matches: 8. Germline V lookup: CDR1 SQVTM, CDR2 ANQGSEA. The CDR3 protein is CSVKLTGAYEQYF. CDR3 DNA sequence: TGCAGCGTTAAACTCACAGGGGCGTACGAGCAGTACTTC.

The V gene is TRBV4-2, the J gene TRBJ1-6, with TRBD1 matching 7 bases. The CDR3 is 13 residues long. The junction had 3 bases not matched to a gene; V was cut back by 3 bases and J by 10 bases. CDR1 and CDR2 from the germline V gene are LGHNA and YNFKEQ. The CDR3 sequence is CASSHRGLSPLHF. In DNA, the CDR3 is TGTGCCAGCAGCCACAGGGGGTTGTCACCCCTCCACTTT.

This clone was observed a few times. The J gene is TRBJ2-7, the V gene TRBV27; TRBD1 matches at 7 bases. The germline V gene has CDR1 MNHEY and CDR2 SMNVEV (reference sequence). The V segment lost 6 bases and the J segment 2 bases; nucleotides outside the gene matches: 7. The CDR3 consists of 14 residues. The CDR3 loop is CASSPQGVAYEQYF. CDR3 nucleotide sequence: TGTGCCAGCAGCCCCCAGGGGGTGGCCTACGAGCAGTACTTC.

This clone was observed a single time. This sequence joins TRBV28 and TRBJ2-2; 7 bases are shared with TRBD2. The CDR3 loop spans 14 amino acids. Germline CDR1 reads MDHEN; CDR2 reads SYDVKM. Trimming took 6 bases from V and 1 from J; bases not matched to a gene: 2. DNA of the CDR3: TGTGCCAGCAGGAGCGGGGAGAACACCGGGGAGCTGTTTTTT. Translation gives CASRSGENTGELFF.

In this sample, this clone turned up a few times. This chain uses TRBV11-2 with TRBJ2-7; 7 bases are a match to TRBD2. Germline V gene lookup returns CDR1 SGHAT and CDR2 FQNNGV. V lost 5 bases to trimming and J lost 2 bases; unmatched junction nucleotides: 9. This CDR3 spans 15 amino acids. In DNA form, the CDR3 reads TGTGCCAGCAGCGAACCCCACCGGGGGGCCTACGAGCAGTACTTC. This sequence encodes CASSEPHRGAYEQYF.

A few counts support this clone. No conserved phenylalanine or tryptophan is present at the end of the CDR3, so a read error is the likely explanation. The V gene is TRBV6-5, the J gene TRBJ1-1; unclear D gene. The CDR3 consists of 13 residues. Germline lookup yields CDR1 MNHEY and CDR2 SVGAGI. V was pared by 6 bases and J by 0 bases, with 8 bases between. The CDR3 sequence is CASRRAMNTEAFV. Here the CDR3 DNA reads TGTGCCAGCAGGAGGGCCATGAACACTGAAGCTTTCGTT.